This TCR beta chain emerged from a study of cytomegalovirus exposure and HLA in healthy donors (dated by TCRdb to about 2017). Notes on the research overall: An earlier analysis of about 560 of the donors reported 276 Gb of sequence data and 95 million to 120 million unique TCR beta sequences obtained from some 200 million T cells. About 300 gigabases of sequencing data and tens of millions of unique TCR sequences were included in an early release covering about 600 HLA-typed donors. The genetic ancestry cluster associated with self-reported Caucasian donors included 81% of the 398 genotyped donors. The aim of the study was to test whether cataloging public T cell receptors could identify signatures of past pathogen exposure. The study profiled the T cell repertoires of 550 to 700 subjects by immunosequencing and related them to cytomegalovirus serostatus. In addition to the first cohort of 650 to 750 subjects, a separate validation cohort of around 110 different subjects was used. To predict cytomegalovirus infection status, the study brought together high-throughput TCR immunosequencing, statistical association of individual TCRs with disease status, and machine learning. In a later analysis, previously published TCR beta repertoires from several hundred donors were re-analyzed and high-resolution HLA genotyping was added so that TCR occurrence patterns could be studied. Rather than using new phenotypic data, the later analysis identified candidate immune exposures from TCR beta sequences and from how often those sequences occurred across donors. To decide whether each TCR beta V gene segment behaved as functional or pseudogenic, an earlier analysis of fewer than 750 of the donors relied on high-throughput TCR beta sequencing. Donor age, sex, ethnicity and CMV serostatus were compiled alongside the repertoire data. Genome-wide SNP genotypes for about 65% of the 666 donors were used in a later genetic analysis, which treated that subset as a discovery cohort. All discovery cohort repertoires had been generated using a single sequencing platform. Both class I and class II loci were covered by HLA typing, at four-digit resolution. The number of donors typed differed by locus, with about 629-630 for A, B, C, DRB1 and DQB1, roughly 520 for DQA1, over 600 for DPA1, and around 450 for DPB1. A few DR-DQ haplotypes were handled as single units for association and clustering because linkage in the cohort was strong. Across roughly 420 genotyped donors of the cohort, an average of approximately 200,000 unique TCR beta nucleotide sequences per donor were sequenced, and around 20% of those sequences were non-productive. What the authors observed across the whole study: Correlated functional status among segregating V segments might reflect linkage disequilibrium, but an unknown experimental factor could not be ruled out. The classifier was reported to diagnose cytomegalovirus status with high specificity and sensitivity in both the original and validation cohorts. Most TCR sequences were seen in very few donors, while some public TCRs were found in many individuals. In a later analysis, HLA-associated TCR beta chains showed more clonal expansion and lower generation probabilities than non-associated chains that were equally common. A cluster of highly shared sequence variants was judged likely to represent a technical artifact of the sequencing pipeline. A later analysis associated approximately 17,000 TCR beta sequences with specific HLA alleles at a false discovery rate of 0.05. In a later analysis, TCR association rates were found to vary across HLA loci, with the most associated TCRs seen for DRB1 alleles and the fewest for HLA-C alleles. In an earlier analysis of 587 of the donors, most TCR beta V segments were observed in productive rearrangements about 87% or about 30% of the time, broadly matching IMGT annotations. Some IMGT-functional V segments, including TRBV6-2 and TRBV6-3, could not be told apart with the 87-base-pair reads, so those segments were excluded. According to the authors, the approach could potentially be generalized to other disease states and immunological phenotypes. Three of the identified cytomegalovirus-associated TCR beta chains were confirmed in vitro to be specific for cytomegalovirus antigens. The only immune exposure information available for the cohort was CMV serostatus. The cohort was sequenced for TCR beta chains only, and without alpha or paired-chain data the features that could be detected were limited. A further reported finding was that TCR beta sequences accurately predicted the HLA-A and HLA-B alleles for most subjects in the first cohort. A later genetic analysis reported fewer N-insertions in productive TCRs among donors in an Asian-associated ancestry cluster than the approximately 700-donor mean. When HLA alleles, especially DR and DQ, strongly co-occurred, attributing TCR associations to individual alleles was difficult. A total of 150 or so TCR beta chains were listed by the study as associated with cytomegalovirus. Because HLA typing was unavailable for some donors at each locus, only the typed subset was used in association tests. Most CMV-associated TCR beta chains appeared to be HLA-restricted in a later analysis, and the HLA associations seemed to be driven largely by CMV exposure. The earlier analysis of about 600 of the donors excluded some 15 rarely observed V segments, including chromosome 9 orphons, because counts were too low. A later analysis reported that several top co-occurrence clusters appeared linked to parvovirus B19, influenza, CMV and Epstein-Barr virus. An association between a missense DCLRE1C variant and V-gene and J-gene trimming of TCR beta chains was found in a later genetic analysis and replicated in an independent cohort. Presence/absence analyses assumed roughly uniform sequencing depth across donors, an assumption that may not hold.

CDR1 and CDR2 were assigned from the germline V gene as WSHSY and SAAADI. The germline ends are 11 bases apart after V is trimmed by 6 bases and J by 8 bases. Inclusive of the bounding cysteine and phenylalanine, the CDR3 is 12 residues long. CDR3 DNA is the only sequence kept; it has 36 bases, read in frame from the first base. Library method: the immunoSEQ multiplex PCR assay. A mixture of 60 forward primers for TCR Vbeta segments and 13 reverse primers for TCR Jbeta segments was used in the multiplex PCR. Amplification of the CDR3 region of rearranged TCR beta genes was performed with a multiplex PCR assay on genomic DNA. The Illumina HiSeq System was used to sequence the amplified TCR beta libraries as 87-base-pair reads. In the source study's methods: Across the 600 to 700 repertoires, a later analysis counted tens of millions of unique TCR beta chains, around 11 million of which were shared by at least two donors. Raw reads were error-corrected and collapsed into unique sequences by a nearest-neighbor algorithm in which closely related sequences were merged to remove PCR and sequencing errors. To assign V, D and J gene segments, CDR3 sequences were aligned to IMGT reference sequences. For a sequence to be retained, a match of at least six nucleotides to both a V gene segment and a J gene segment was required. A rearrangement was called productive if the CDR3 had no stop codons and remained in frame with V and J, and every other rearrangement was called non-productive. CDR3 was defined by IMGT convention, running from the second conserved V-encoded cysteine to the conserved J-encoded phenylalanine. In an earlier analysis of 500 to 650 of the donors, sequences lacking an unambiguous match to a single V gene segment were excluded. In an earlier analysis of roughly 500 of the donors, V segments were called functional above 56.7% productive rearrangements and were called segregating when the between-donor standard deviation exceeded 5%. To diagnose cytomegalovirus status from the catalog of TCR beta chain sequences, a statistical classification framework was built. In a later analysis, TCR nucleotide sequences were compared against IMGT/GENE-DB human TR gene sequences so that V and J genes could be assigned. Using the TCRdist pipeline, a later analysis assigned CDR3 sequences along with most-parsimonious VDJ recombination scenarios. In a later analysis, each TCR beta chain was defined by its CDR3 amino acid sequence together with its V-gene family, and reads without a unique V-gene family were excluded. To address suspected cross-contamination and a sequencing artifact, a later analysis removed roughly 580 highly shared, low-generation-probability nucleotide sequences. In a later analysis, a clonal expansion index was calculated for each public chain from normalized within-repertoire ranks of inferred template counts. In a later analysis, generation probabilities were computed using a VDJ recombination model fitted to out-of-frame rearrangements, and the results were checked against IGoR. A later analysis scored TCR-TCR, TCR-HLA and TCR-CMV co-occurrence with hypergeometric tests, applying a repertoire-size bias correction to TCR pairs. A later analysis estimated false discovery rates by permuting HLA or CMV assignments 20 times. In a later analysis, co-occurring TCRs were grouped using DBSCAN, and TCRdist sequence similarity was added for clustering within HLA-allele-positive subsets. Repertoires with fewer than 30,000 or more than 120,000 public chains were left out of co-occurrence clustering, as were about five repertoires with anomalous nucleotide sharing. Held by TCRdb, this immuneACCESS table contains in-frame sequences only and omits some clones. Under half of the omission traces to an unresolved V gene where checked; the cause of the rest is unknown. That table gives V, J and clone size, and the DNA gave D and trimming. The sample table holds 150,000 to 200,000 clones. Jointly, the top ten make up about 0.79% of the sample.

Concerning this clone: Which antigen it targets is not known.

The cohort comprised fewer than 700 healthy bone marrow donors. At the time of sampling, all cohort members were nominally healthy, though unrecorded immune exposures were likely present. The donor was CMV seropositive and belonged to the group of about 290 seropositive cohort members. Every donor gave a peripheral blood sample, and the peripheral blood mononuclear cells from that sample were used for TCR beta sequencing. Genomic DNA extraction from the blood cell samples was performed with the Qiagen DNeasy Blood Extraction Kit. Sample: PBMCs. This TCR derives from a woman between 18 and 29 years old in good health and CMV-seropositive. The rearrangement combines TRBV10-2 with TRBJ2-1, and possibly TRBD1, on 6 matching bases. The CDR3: CASSNRVYEQFF. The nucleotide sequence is TGCGCCAGCAGCAACAGGGTGTATGAGCAGTTCTTC.